This T cell receptor (beta chain) was identified during a study of CD8 T cells in ankylosing spondylitis. Study outcomes and limitations: Disease-linked clones were CD8+ and relatively rare in peripheral blood. Ankylosing spondylitis blood appeared to be characterized by a TCR beta motif of roughly eight highly homologous variants.

About this clonotype itself: Its cognate antigen is unknown.

By quantitative 5'-RACE with molecular barcodes, the TCR beta libraries were made. MiXCR, applied by TCRdb to the 5' RACE reads, yields one record per CDR3 protein. The sample shows 250,000 or so distinct CDR3 sequences, 15% to 20% of them seen only once. CDR1 and CDR2 (germline): MGHRA, YSYEKL. This CDR3 region has 18 residues. With 4 bases clipped from V and 5 bases from J, the junction kept 15 bases outside the gene matches. This clonotype originated in a male donor with ankylosing spondylitis or in good health (not recorded which). The V gene is TRBV4-1, the J gene TRBJ2-3, with 10 bases that match TRBD2. Sequencing used blood, either unsorted or a sorted T cell fraction (not recorded which). CDR3 coding DNA: TGCGCCAGCAGCCCCTCAGCCCCTAGCGGGAGCTTAATAGATACGCAGTATTTT. Translating it yields CASSPSAPSGSLIDTQYF.